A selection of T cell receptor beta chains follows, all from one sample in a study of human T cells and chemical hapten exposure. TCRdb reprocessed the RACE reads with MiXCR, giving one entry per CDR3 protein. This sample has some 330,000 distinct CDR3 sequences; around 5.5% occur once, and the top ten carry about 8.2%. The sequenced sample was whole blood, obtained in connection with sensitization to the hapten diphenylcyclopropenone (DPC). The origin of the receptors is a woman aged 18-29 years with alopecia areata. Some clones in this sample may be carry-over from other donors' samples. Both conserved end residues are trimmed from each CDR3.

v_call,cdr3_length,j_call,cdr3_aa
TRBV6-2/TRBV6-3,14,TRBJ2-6,ASSYSKSAGANVLT
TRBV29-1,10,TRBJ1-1,SAGTGNTEAF
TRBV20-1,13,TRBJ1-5,SARESDRVNQPQH
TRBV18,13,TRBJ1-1,ASSPTGDGNTEAF
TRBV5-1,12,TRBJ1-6,ASTLDGNNSPLH
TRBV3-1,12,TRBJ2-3,ASSQGDSTDTQY
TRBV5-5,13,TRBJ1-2,ASKEGQGYGYGYT
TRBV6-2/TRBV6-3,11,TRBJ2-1,ASSRGGPHEQF
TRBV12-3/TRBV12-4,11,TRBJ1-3,ASSLPGANTIY
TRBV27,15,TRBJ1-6,ASSLDPGRRDNSPLH
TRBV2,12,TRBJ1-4,ASTKEATNEKLF
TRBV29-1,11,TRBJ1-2,SVTGQGDYGYT
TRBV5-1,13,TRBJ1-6,ASRLQTGIGSPLH
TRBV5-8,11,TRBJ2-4,ATYVRDKNIQY
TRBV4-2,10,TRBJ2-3,ASSRVTDTQY
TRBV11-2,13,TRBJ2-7,ASSSRDSSSYEQY
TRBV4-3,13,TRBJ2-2,ASSPEKGYTGELF
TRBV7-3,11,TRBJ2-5,ASSLSELETQY
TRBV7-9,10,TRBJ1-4,ASSLEQEKLF
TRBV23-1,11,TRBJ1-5,AADREKDQPQH
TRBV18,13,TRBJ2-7,ASSPGPASSYEQY
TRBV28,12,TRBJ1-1,ASSKTGVFTEAF
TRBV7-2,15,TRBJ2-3,ASTLTGARLDTDTQY
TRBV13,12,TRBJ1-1,ASIPRGGRTEAF
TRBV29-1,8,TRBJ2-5,SVVWETQY
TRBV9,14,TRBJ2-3,ASSVGTSGASDTQY
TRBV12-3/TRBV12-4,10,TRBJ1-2,ASSPSGASYT
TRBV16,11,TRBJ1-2,ASSQRDATAYR
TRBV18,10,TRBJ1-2,ASSPGVFGYT
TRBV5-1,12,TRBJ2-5,ASSLGEQSGTQY
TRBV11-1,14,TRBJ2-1,ASSLHTGGHYNEQF
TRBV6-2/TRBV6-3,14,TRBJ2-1,ASSPKGTGLNNEQF
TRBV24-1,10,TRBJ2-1,ATSDIGREQF
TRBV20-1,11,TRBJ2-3,SARSQGTDTQY
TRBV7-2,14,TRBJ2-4,ASSLLTTGGSNIQY
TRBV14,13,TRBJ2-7,ASSPGQGATYEQY
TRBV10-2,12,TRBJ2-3,ASSPSTSTDTQY
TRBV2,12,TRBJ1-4,ASIGRGYLEKLF